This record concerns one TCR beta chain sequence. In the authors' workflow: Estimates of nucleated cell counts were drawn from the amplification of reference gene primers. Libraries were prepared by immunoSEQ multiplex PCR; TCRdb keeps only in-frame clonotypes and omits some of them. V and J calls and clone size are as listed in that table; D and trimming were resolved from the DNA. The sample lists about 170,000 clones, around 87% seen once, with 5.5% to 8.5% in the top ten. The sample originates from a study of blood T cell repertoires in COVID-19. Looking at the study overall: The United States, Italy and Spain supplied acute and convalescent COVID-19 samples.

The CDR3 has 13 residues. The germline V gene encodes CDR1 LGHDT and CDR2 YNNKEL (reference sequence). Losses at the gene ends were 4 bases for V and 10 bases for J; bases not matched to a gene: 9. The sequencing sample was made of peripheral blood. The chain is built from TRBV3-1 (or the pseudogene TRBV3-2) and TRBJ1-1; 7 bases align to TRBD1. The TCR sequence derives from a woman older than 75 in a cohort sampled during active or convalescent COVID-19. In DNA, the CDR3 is TGTGCCAGCAGCCTAGCACCACAGGGGAGAGCTTTCTTT. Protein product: CASSLAPQGRAFF.